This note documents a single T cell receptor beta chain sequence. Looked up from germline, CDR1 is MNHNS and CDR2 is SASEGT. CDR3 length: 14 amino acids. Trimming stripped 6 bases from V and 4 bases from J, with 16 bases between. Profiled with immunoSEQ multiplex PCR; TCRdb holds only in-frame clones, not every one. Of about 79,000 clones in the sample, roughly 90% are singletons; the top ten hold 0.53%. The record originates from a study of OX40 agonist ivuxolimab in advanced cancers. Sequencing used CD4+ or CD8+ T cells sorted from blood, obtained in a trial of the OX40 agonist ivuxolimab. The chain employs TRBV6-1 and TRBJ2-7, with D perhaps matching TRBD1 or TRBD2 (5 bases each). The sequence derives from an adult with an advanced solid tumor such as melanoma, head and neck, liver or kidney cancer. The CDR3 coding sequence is TGTGCCAGCAGAGAATCGGGACGGGATTACGAGCAGTACTTC. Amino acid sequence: CASRESGRDYEQYF.